These T cell receptor beta chains were read from a single sample in a study of T cells expressing NK-cell markers. After re-calling the 5' RACE reads, TCRdb lists one entry per CDR3 protein, DNA absent. The table counts about 180,000 distinct CDR3 sequences; around 20% lies in the top ten. Sequences were obtained from blood T cells: a sorted CD56 or NKG2C T cell subset, CD4+ or CD8+ T cells, or bulk PBMC T cells (not recorded which). Source of these receptors: a woman aged 18 to 75 in good health. The CDR3 runs from the conserved cysteine through the conserved F or W. The order of the fields is V gene, J gene, CDR3 protein.

TRBV28	TRBJ1-4	CASRYGGAVNEKLFF
TRBV19	TRBJ1-5	CASSPRGMGPQHF
TRBV7-2	TRBJ1-5	CASSRDREQPQHF
TRBV14	TRBJ2-3	CASSSLAAPLDTQYF
TRBV29-1	TRBJ1-2	CSVEMGANGYTF
TRBV4-1	TRBJ1-4	CASSHPLGGSEKLFF
TRBV7-2	TRBJ1-1	CASSRGQGGTEAFF
TRBV29-1	TRBJ2-7	CSVTSGQVSYEQYF
TRBV7-2	TRBJ2-3	CASSTPGLASDTQYF
TRBV5-5	TRBJ2-3	CASSRGDEIQGDTQYF
TRBV12-3/TRBV12-4	TRBJ2-5	CASTLKWTGQETQYF
TRBV20-1	TRBJ2-3	CSANLAGSTDTQYF
TRBV2	TRBJ1-6	CASGGQGAANSPLHF
TRBV7-6	TRBJ2-7	CASSLASRGPGYEQYF
TRBV6-1	TRBJ1-1	CASREGAEAFF
TRBV6-5	TRBJ1-2	CASSYSVGHTGYTF
TRBV11-2	TRBJ2-7	CASSLLGSGSLFSYEQYF
TRBV19	TRBJ1-1	CASSIPAGRNTEAFF
TRBV7-9	TRBJ2-1	CASSPKGSYNEQFF
TRBV10-3	TRBJ2-7	CAIRSDRGSYEQYF
TRBV5-1	TRBJ2-3	CASSSRQGLLAGGRTDTQYF
TRBV10-3	TRBJ1-1	CAITKDSLNTEAFF
TRBV12-3/TRBV12-4	TRBJ2-3	CASTLLITDTQYF
TRBV5-4	TRBJ2-7	CASSPSLVGTSYEQYF
TRBV7-9	TRBJ1-1	CASSFGTGVNVAFF
TRBV11-2	TRBJ2-5	CASSPHGGGAGETQYF
TRBV7-6	TRBJ1-6	CASSSSYNSPLHF
TRBV14	TRBJ2-5	CASSQYTGTQYF
TRBV11-2	TRBJ2-7	CASSFRSTNTYEQYF
TRBV4-2	TRBJ2-3	CASSQDPGGLSTDTQYF
TRBV12-3/TRBV12-4	TRBJ1-6	CASSFGGVRNSPLHF
TRBV11-3	TRBJ2-3	CASSSGGRTDTQYF
TRBV12-3/TRBV12-4	TRBJ1-5	CASSQTGLSNQPQHF